A selection of T cell receptor beta chains follows, all from one sample in a study of cytomegalovirus exposure and HLA in healthy donors. Sequenced by immunoSEQ multiplex PCR; TCRdb stores in-frame clones only, minus some. This table holds roughly 90,000 clones, 82% found once. The sample comprised PBMCs. The receptors stem from a man aged 25 to 45 in good health and CMV-seropositive. CDR3s include the opening cysteine and the closing phenylalanine or tryptophan. D genes are given only for firm matches. The size entry is marked missing in some rows and otherwise reads once, few, many or a size class.

length	D	V	size	J	CDR3	DNA
16	-	TRBV6-5	-	TRBJ1-2	CASSFCPWGQPYGYTF	TGTGCCAGCAGTTTCTGCCCCTGGGGGCAGCCCTATGGCTACACCTTC
14	-	TRBV28	-	TRBJ2-7	CASSSRTDIYEQYF	TGTGCCAGCAGTTCCCGGACAGATATATACGAGCAGTACTTC
14	TRBD2	TRBV19	-	TRBJ2-1	CASSAAGGPGEQFF	TGTGCCAGTAGTGCGGCGGGAGGGCCCGGTGAGCAGTTCTTC
16	TRBD2	TRBV4-3	once	TRBJ2-7	CASSQGGGRATYEQYF	TGCGCCAGCAGCCAAGGGGGCGGGAGGGCAACCTACGAGCAGTACTTC
17	TRBD2	TRBV9	-	TRBJ2-1	CASSVEASGASYNEQFF	TGTGCCAGCAGCGTAGAAGCTAGCGGGGCCTCCTACAATGAGCAGTTCTTC
15	-	TRBV9	-	TRBJ2-1	CASSVGNQRGNEQFF	TGTGCCAGCAGCGTAGGGAACCAGAGAGGCAATGAGCAGTTCTTC
17	TRBD2	TRBV5-1	-	TRBJ2-1	CASSWDVSGSSYNEQFF	TGCGCCAGCAGCTGGGACGTTAGCGGGAGCTCCTACAATGAGCAGTTCTTC
15	-	TRBV4-1	few	TRBJ2-7	CASSFRDTPSYEQYF	TGCGCCAGCAGCTTCCGGGACACCCCCTCCTACGAGCAGTACTTC
16	-	TRBV27	-	TRBJ1-1	CASTSLGGVTNTEAFF	TGTGCCAGCACCAGTTTGGGGGGGGTTACGAACACTGAAGCTTTCTTT
16	TRBD2	TRBV4-3	-	TRBJ2-2	CASSQERGANTGELFF	TGCGCCAGCAGCCAGGAGCGGGGCGCGAACACCGGGGAGCTGTTTTTT
11	-	TRBV6-6	-	TRBJ1-1	CASSPQSAAFF	TGTGCCAGCAGTCCACAGTCTGCAGCTTTCTTT
15	TRBD2	TRBV10-3	-	TRBJ2-3	CATAAGGGVSDTQYF	TGTGCCACGGCAGCGGGAGGAGGGGTGTCAGATACGCAGTATTTT
12	-	TRBV27	-	TRBJ2-1	CATARMGAEQFF	TGTGCCACCGCCCGAATGGGGGCTGAGCAGTTCTTC
13	-	TRBV19	-	TRBJ1-1	CASSMGIAGRAFF	TGTGCCAGTAGTATGGGTATCGCGGGACGAGCCTTCTTT
15	TRBD2	TRBV6-5	-	TRBJ2-3	CASSSRGGLGDTQYF	TGTGCCAGCAGTTCCCGGGGGGGTTTGGGAGATACGCAGTATTTT
17	-	TRBV19	-	TRBJ1-5	CASSEGGPLAHNQPQHF	TGTGCCAGCAGTGAGGGGGGGCCCCTAGCCCACAATCAGCCCCAGCATTTT
15	TRBD1	TRBV28	-	TRBJ2-7	CASSPPGQAFYEQYF	TGTGCCAGCAGTCCCCCGGGACAGGCGTTCTACGAGCAGTACTTC
15	TRBD1	TRBV30	-	TRBJ2-7	CAWRARGQGSYEQYF	TGTGCCTGGAGAGCCAGGGGACAGGGGTCCTACGAGCAGTACTTC
15	TRBD1	TRBV5-8	-	TRBJ1-5	CASSGPGQGSQPQHF	TGTGCCAGCAGCGGACCGGGACAGGGGAGTCAGCCCCAGCATTTT
16	TRBD2	TRBV27	-	TRBJ2-3	CASRGAAGGFADTQYF	TGTGCCAGCCGCGGGGCTGCGGGAGGGTTCGCAGATACGCAGTATTTT
14	-	TRBV5-6	-	TRBJ2-7	CASSLARGAYEQYF	TGTGCCAGCAGCTTAGCCAGGGGGGCCTACGAGCAGTACTTC
17	TRBD1	TRBV30	-	TRBJ2-6	CAWSVDRGPDGANVLTF	TGTGCCTGGAGTGTCGACAGGGGGCCGGATGGGGCCAACGTCCTGACTTTC
13	TRBD1	TRBV19	few	TRBJ1-5	CATMGQGRQPQHF	TGTGCCACCATGGGACAGGGACGTCAGCCCCAGCATTTT
16	TRBD1	TRBV5-1	once	TRBJ2-5	CASSLAVRGNQETQYF	TGCGCCAGCAGCTTGGCCGTCAGGGGGAACCAAGAGACCCAGTACTTC
13	TRBD1	TRBV9	-	TRBJ1-2	CASSHTGGYGYTF	TGTGCCAGCAGCCATACAGGGGGCTATGGCTACACCTTC
14	-	TRBV5-1	-	TRBJ2-7	CASSFQGESYEQYF	TGCGCCAGCAGCTTTCAGGGCGAGAGCTACGAGCAGTACTTC
17	TRBD1	TRBV19	few	TRBJ1-5	CASLSSPDRGRNQPQHF	TGTGCCAGTCTCTCGTCGCCGGACAGGGGAAGAAATCAGCCCCAGCATTTT
14	-	TRBV7-9	few	TRBJ2-7	CASSPPSGYYEQYF	TGTGCCAGCAGCCCGCCCAGCGGTTACTACGAGCAGTACTTC
15	TRBD1	TRBV6-6	-	TRBJ1-5	CASSPGQGSNQPQHF	TGTGCCAGCAGTCCGGGACAGGGGAGTAATCAGCCCCAGCATTTT
15	TRBD2	TRBV6-4	-	TRBJ2-7	CASSDSAGGSYEQYF	TGTGCCAGCAGTGACTCAGCGGGAGGGTCCTACGAGCAGTACTTC
14	TRBD1	TRBV10-2	-	TRBJ2-7	CASSQGTGAYEQYF	TGCGCCAGCAGTCAAGGGACAGGGGCCTACGAGCAGTACTTC